Following are 28 T cell receptor beta chains from one sample sequenced in a study of T cell changes during pregnancy in multiple sclerosis. The data were produced by immunoSEQ multiplex PCR, yet TCRdb's version contains in-frame clones alone and is incomplete. The sample yields about 59,000 clones, about 95% seen once. Sequenced material: CD8+ T cells from peripheral blood mononuclear cells, taken after pregnancy. The receptor source for this set is a female donor with multiple sclerosis, enrolled in a pregnancy study.

J is TRBJ1-1 and V is TRBV6-5; D is unresolved. Germline CDR1 and CDR2: MNHEY and SVGAGI. Trimming took off 5 bases at V and 4 bases at J, with 14 bases between the two ends. The CDR3 contains 14 residues. CDR3 bases: TGTGCCAGCAGTGCCCCTGGAGGTTTCACTGAAGCTTTCTTT. Protein product: CASSAPGGFTEAFF.

This clone was counted only a few times. V gene TRBV19 combines with J gene TRBJ1-2; D remains ambiguous. The germline V and J ends were trimmed by 5 bases and 4 bases, with 23 bases remaining between them. This CDR3 has 17 amino acids. The germline V gene encodes CDR1 LNHDA and CDR2 SQIVND (reference sequence). CDR3 sequence reads: CASSPSPRERLAYGYTF. The CDR3 bases are TGTGCCAGTAGTCCAAGCCCCAGAGAGAGACTCGCCTATGGCTACACCTTC.

This chain connects TRBV6-6 to TRBJ1-2; D is perhaps TRBD1 (6 bases). In germline, CDR1 is MNHNY, CDR2 SVGAGI (reference sequence). The V and J ends lost 6 bases and 2 bases respectively, with 16 bases between them. The CDR3 totals 15 residues. Written as DNA, the CDR3 is TGTGCCAGCAGGGGGGCCGGGACCGTCAACTATGGCTACACCTTC. Its translation: CASRGAGTVNYGYTF.

This CDR3 is CASSLPQVGPQHF. CDR3 bases: TGTGCCAGCAGCTTACCCCAGGTGGGGCCCCAGCATTTT. V and J are TRBV7-9 and TRBJ1-5; D unclear. CDR1 is SEHNR and CDR2 is FQNEAQ in the germline V gene (reference sequence). Trimming shortened V by 2 bases and J by 9 bases, and 11 bases separated the two germline ends. The CDR3 runs 13 residues.

The rearrangement links TRBV2 to TRBJ2-2; D possibly corresponds to TRBD2 (6 bases). The CDR3 is made up of 16 amino acids. Germline loops: CDR1 SNHLY, CDR2 FYNNEI. Trimming stripped 4 bases from V and 0 bases from J, with 12 bases between. The CDR3 loop reads CASSAISGANTGELFF. CDR3 nucleotides: TGTGCCAGCAGTGCAATCTCGGGGGCGAACACCGGGGAGCTGTTTTTT.

The chain carries TRBV13 and TRBJ2-1; 9 positions match TRBD1. The trim removed 4 bases at V and 3 bases at J, leaving 7 bases unmatched. Germline values: CDR1 PRHDT, CDR2 FYEKMQ (reference sequence). The CDR3 runs to 16 residues. Here the CDR3 reads CASSSRTGELYNEQFF. CDR3 sequence (DNA): TGTGCCAGCAGCTCTAGGACAGGGGAGCTCTACAATGAGCAGTTCTTC.

This chain uses TRBV5-1 with TRBJ1-1, with TRBD1 matching over 7 bases. The V gene's germline CDR1 is SGHRS and CDR2 YFSETQ. CDR3 size: 16 residues. V lost 3 bases to trimming and J lost 0 bases; unmatched junction nucleotides: 8. DNA of the CDR3: TGCGCCAGCAGCTCTCTAGGGGGCAGTCTGAACACTGAAGCTTTCTTT. It is translated as CASSSLGGSLNTEAFF.

The V and J genes are TRBV27 and TRBJ2-7; the match to TRBD1 covers 8 bases. Losses at the gene ends were 3 bases for V and 4 bases for J; bases not matched to a gene: 8. The CDR3 runs 15 residues. Germline lookup yields CDR1 MNHEY and CDR2 SMNVEV (reference sequence). The CDR3 nucleotides read TGTGCCAGCAGTTTGCAGACGACAGGGGTGTACGAGCAGTACTTC. Amino acids: CASSLQTTGVYEQYF.

Written as DNA, the CDR3 is TGTGCCAGCAGTGAGGGGGACAGGGCCTCAGATACGCAGTATTTT. It translates to CASSEGDRASDTQYF. The V and J genes are TRBV6-1 and TRBJ2-3; TRBD1 aligns across 9 bases. J lost 4 bases, V lost 3 bases, and 5 bases had no gene match. This CDR3 contains 15 residues. Germline CDR1 reads MNHNS; CDR2 reads SASEGT.

This chain joins TRBV11-2 and TRBJ2-1; 8 positions agree with TRBD2. CDR1 and CDR2 (germline): SGHAT, FQNNGV. The trim removed 3 bases at V and 6 bases at J, leaving 10 bases unmatched. CDR3 length: 16 amino acids. The CDR3 protein is CASSFRSGTRANEQFF. CDR3 sequence (DNA): TGTGCCAGCAGCTTTAGAAGCGGGACTAGGGCCAATGAGCAGTTCTTC.

The rearrangement joins TRBV5-6 to TRBJ2-1; 8 bases fit TRBD2. This CDR3 has 15 amino acids. The germline V gene has CDR1 SGHDT and CDR2 YYEEEE. V dropped 4 bases and J dropped 2; count of bases not matched to a gene: 5. The CDR3: CASSGRTSPYNEQFF. The DNA for the CDR3 is TGTGCCAGCAGCGGCAGGACTAGCCCCTACAATGAGCAGTTCTTC.

The chain joins TRBV6-1 to TRBJ2-1; 7 bases agree with TRBD2. V was clipped by 10 bases and J by 5 bases; unmatched bases: 11. The CDR3 sequence is 14 residues long. Germline CDR1 is MNHNS and CDR2 is SASEGT. The CDR3 DNA is TGTGCCACAGGGAGGCGGGAGTTCCACAATGAGCAGTTCTTC. Translation: CATGRREFHNEQFF.

By frequency in the sample, this clone is medium-sized. The genes are TRBV30 and TRBJ1-2; tentative D call: TRBD1 (6 bases). V was cut by 0 bases and J by 8 bases, with 16 bases left in between. The CDR3 has 14 residues. Germline-derived CDR1 and CDR2 are GTSNPN and SVGIG (reference sequence). The CDR3 spells CAWSVLVGGKGYTF. The CDR3 nucleotides read TGTGCCTGGAGTGTACTTGTAGGGGGTAAAGGCTACACCTTC.

This clone is a singleton in its sample. The rearrangement uses TRBV28 and TRBJ1-2; 8 bases line up with TRBD1. The CDR3 covers 14 residues. Trimming cost V 2 bases and J 4 bases; bases outside gene matches: 3. From germline, CDR1 is MDHEN and CDR2 SYDVKM. The CDR3: CASSLQGAIYGYTF. For the CDR3, the DNA is TGTGCCAGCAGTTTACAGGGGGCAATCTATGGCTACACCTTC.

This chain links TRBV7-9 with TRBJ1-1, with TRBD1 matching 8 bases. The CDR3 runs 14 residues. CDR1 is SEHNR, CDR2 FQNEAQ, per germline (reference sequence). The trim removed 3 bases at V and 6 bases at J, leaving 6 bases unmatched. The CDR3 region is CASSFPTGDAEAFF. The CDR3 DNA sequence: TGTGCCAGCAGCTTCCCGACAGGGGATGCTGAAGCTTTCTTT.

This clone was recorded only once. The V call is TRBV10-3, the J call TRBJ1-2; tentatively, D is TRBD1 (6 bases). The CDR3 is made up of 13 amino acids. V was pared by 8 bases and J by 4 bases, with 14 bases between. Per germline, CDR1 ENHRY and CDR2 SYGVKD. CDR3 bases: TGTGCCATCCATCCGGGACAACGCTATGGCTACACCTTC. This gives the protein CAIHPGQRYGYTF.

The chain carries TRBV5-5 and TRBJ2-2; 8 bases fit TRBD2. The CDR3 sequence is 14 residues long. The germline CDR1 and CDR2 sequences are SGHKS and YYEKEE (reference sequence). Losses at the gene ends were 0 bases for V and 6 bases for J; bases not matched to a gene: 1. CDR3 loop: CASSLAGGAGELFF. Here the CDR3 DNA reads TGTGCCAGCAGCTTGGCCGGGGGGGCCGGGGAGCTGTTTTTT.

The chain recombines TRBV10-2 with TRBJ1-1; D is uncertain. The V end was cut by 11 bases, the J end by 4 bases, with 20 bases between. Per the germline V gene, CDR1 is WSHSY and CDR2 is SAAADI. The CDR3 consists of 14 residues. The CDR3 is CASRAGGLGTEAFF. CDR3 DNA: TGCGCCTCGAGAGCTGGAGGGCTGGGCACTGAAGCTTTCTTT.

This chain connects TRBV5-1 to TRBJ2-1; D is perhaps TRBD1 (5 bases). The ends were cut back, 2 bases at V and 2 bases at J, with 8 bases in the middle. CDR1 is SGHRS, CDR2 YFSETQ, per germline. The CDR3 sequence is 14 residues long. CDR3 DNA sequence: TGCGCCAGCAGCTTTGAGACAGCCTACAATGAGCAGTTCTTC. It specifies CASSFETAYNEQFF.

This rearrangement joins TRBV28 to TRBJ2-7, with 7 bases fitting TRBD1. The CDR3 runs to 15 residues. Losses at the gene ends were 2 bases for V and 6 bases for J; bases not matched to a gene: 10. The germline gives CDR1 MDHEN, CDR2 SYDVKM. Here the CDR3 reads CASSLGVGGASEQYF. Written as DNA, the CDR3 is TGTGCCAGCAGTTTAGGGGTAGGGGGCGCGTCCGAGCAGTACTTC.

This chain links TRBV27 with TRBJ2-1, with a weak D call TRBD2 (7 bases). Trimming removed 8 bases at V and 0 bases at J, with 17 bases between. CDR1 is MNHEY and CDR2 is SMNVEV in the germline V gene (reference sequence). The CDR3 is 16 amino acids. CDR3 sequence reads: CASVQGGGFSYNEQFF. CDR3 sequence (DNA): TGTGCCAGCGTCCAGGGAGGGGGATTCTCCTACAATGAGCAGTTCTTC.

This chain links TRBV27 with TRBJ2-2, with a possible D match to TRBD1 (5 bases). Germline V gene lookup returns CDR1 MNHEY and CDR2 SMNVEV (reference sequence). The CDR3 extends over 14 amino acids. V lost 0 bases and J lost 6, with 8 bases in between. The CDR3 nucleotides read TGTGCCAGCAGTTTATCTAGGGGTTCCGGGGAGCTGTTTTTT. This gives the protein CASSLSRGSGELFF.

The rearrangement joins TRBV28 to TRBJ1-2; D unclear. V lost 5 bases, J lost 4 bases, and 14 bases lay in between. CDR3 length: 14 residues. CDR1 MDHEN and CDR2 SYDVKM come from the germline V gene. The CDR3, as DNA: TGTGCCAGCAGTGTGACAAAAAGCCCCTATGGCTACACCTTC. This encodes CASSVTKSPYGYTF.

V usage is TRBV28 and J usage is TRBJ2-2; D perhaps matches TRBD1 (6 bases). The germline V gene has CDR1 MDHEN and CDR2 SYDVKM. Trimming removed 2 bases from V and 6 bases from J, with 16 bases in between. The CDR3 is 16 amino acids. CDR3 sequence reads: CASSLDPPAGAGELFF. The DNA of the CDR3 is TGTGCCAGCAGTTTAGACCCCCCGGCAGGGGCCGGGGAGCTGTTTTTT.

The chain links TRBV2 to TRBJ1-1; 11 bases agree with TRBD1. This CDR3 spans 16 amino acids. CDR1 and CDR2 from the germline V gene are SNHLY and FYNNEI. The junction had 7 bases not matched to a gene; V was cut back by 4 bases and J by 3 bases. CDR3 residues: CASSVKGQGADTEAFF. The CDR3 bases are TGTGCCAGCAGTGTAAAAGGACAGGGGGCCGACACTGAAGCTTTCTTT.

This chain joins TRBV19 and TRBJ1-5; D remains ambiguous. CDR1 is LNHDA and CDR2 is SQIVND in the germline V gene (reference sequence). The V and J ends lost 7 bases and 7 bases respectively, with 14 bases between them. CDR3 length: 13 residues. The CDR3, as DNA: TGTGCCAGTACCCCGGCGGGGTGGCAGCCCCAGCATTTT. Residues: CASTPAGWQPQHF.

The CDR3 coding sequence is TGTGCCAGCAGCTTGTTAATAGCGGAAGAAAAGTACTTC. It codes for CASSLLIAEEKYF. The chain employs TRBV5-6 and TRBJ2-7; a weak D match, TRBD2 (6 bases). Trimming took 1 base from V and 11 from J, leaving 16 bases between them. The CDR3 sequence is 13 residues long. CDR1 and CDR2 (germline): SGHDT, YYEEEE. Variable domain in full (rest from reference TRBV5-6 and TRBJ2-7): DAGVTQSPTHLIKTRGQQVTLRCSPKSGHDTVSWYQQALGQGPQFIFQYYEEEERQRGNFPDRFSGHQFPNYSSELNVNALLLGDSALYLCASSLLIAEEKYFGPGTRLTVT.

V and J are TRBV7-9 and TRBJ1-2; maybe TRBD1 (5 bases). This CDR3 has 15 amino acids. Trimming removed 5 bases from V and 4 bases from J, with 17 bases in between. Germline lookup yields CDR1 SEHNR and CDR2 FQNEAQ (reference sequence). This CDR3 is CASSAIPGGSYGYTF. CDR3 in DNA: TGTGCCAGCAGCGCCATCCCCGGGGGGAGCTATGGCTACACCTTC.